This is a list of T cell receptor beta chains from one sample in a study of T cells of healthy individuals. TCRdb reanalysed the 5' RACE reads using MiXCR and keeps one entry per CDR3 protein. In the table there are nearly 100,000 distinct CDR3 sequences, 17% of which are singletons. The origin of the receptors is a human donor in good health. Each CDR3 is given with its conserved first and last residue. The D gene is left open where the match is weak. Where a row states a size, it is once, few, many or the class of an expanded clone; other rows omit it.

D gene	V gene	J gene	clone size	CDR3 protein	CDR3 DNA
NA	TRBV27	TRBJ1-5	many	CASSLGPNQPQHF	TGTGCCAGCAGTTTAGGGCCTAATCAGCCCCAGCATTTT
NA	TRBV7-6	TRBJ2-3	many	CASNPTGSTDTQYF	TGTGCCAGCAACCCGACAGGAAGCACAGATACGCAGTATTTT
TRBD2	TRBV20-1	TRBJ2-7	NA	CSAAGESSYEQYF	TGCAGTGCCGCGGGAGAGTCCTCCTACGAGCAGTACTTC
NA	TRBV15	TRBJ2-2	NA	CATTPGGVNTGELFF	TGTGCCACCACCCCCGGGGGAGTAAACACCGGGGAGCTGTTTTTT
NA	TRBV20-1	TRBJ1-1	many	CSALVAVNTEAFF	TGCAGTGCCTTAGTCGCGGTGAACACTGAAGCTTTCTTT
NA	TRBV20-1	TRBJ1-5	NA	CSATRTVLGPQHF	TGCAGTGCTACCAGGACAGTCCTTGGGCCCCAGCATTTT
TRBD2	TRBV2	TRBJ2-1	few	CASSASSGGAHEQFF	TGTGCCAGCAGTGCCTCTAGCGGGGGGGCACATGAGCAGTTCTTC
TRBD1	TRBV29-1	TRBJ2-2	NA	CSVGTGVTGELFF	TGCAGCGTTGGGACAGGAGTCACCGGGGAGCTGTTTTTT
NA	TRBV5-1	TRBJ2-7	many	CASSSGSYEQYF	TGCGCCAGCAGCTCGGGGTCCTACGAGCAGTACTTC
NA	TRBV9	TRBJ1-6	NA	CASSERTGSSPLHF	TGTGCCAGCAGCGAAAGGACGGGCAGCTCACCCCTCCACTTT
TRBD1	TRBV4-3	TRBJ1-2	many	CASSQDTGGSANYGYTF	TGCGCCAGCAGCCAAGATACAGGGGGATCGGCTAACTATGGCTACACCTTC
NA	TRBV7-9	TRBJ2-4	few	CASSLEGGGIQYF	TGTGCCAGCAGCTTAGAGGGGGGCGGCATTCAGTACTTC
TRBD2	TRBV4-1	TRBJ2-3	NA	CASSHSTSPDTQYF	TGCGCCAGCAGCCACTCGACTAGCCCAGATACGCAGTATTTT
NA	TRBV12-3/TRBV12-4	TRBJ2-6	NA	CASSLLATQGSGANVLTF	TGTGCCAGCAGTCTCCTGGCTACTCAGGGCTCTGGGGCCAACGTCCTGACTTTC
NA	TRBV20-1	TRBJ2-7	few	CSAGPSREQYF	TGCAGTGCTGGGCCCTCACGGGAGCAGTACTTC
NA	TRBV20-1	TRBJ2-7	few	CSGGGSYEQYF	TGCAGTGGGGGAGGCTCCTACGAGCAGTACTTC
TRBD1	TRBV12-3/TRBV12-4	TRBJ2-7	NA	CASSPGGTGYYEQYF	TGTGCCAGCAGTCCCGGCGGGACAGGGTACTACGAGCAGTACTTC
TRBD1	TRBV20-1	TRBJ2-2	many	CSARPLQGVGGELFF	TGCAGTGCTAGACCGCTTCAGGGGGTCGGCGGGGAGCTGTTTTTT
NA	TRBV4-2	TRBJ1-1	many	CASSQGLAPGVAFF	TGTGCCAGCAGCCAAGGTTTAGCTCCTGGAGTAGCTTTCTTT
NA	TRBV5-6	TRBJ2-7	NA	CASSFDGGNRVGYEQYF	TGTGCCAGCAGCTTCGATGGAGGGAACAGGGTAGGGTACGAGCAGTACTTC
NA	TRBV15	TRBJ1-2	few	CATSRDQGPYYGYTF	TGTGCCACCAGCAGAGATCAGGGGCCTTACTATGGCTACACCTTC
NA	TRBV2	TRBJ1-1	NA	CASNTGLRTEAFF	TGTGCCAGCAATACTGGATTAAGGACTGAAGCTTTCTTT
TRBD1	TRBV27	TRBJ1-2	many	CASSLYGDRGNNYGYTF	TGTGCCAGCAGTTTATATGGGGACAGAGGGAATAACTATGGCTACACCTTC
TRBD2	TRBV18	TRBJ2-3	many	CASSPGTSGRDTQYF	TGTGCCAGCTCTCCCGGGACTAGCGGGAGAGATACGCAGTATTTT
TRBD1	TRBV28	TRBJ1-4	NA	CASSQMDRGRGKLFF	TGTGCCAGCAGTCAGATGGACAGGGGGCGCGGGAAACTGTTTTTT
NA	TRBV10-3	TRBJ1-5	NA	CAISEGRNSNQPQHF	TGTGCCATCAGTGAGGGACGGAATAGCAATCAGCCCCAGCATTTT
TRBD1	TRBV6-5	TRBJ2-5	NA	CASSYTGTGGKETQYF	TGTGCCAGCAGTTACACCGGGACAGGGGGGAAAGAGACCCAGTACTTC
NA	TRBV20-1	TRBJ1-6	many	CSARVSTVESPLHF	TGCAGTGCTAGAGTATCGACAGTTGAGTCACCCCTCCACTTT
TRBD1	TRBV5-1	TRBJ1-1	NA	CASSLWQGGNTEAFF	TGCGCCAGCAGCTTGTGGCAGGGGGGAAACACTGAAGCTTTCTTT
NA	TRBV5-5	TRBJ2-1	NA	CASSFPRGNEQFF	TGTGCCAGCAGCTTCCCGAGAGGCAATGAGCAGTTCTTC
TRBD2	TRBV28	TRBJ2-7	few	CASSLPGLAGNIFSYEQYF	TGTGCCAGCAGTCTACCGGGACTAGCGGGAAATATCTTCTCCTACGAGCAGTACTTC
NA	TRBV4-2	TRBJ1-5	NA	CASSHFPRGRGIQPQHF	TGTGCCAGCAGCCACTTCCCGCGGGGCAGGGGAATACAGCCCCAGCATTTT
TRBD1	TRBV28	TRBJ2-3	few	CASTPGQGGTYTQYF	TGTGCCAGCACCCCCGGACAGGGGGGAACGTATACGCAGTATTTT
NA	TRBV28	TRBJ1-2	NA	CASSLLTRTTYGYTF	TGTGCCAGCAGTTTATTGACAAGAACTACCTATGGCTACACCTTC
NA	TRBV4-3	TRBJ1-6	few	CASSHWEGINSPLHF	TGCGCCAGCAGCCATTGGGAGGGTATCAATTCACCCCTCCACTTT
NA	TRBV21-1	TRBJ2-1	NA	CASSKGKPGEQFF	TGTGCCAGCAGCAAAGGCAAGCCGGGGGAGCAGTTCTTC
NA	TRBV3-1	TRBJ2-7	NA	CASSPRKSHSFNEQYF	TGTGCCAGCAGCCCGAGGAAGAGCCACAGTTTCAACGAGCAGTACTTC
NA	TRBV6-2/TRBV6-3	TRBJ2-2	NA	CASSYPPRDNLNTGELFF	TGTGCCAGCAGTTACCCCCCCCGGGACAACCTAAACACCGGGGAGCTGTTTTTT
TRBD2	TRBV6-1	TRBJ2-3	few	CASSEVSGGPDTQYF	TGTGCCAGCAGTGAAGTTAGCGGGGGGCCAGATACGCAGTATTTT
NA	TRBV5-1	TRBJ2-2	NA	CASSREDRTFSGELFF	TGCGCCAGCAGCCGGGAGGACAGGACCTTTAGCGGGGAGCTGTTTTTT
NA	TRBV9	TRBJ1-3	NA	CASSVNPVRFGNTIYF	TGTGCCAGCAGCGTAAACCCCGTCCGTTTCGGAAACACCATATATTTT
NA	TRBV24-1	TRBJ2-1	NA	CATSDLGSSYNEQFF	TGTGCCACCAGTGATTTGGGGAGCTCCTACAATGAGCAGTTCTTC
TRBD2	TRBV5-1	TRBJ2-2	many	CASSLPGLAGDTGELFF	TGCGCCAGCAGCTTACCGGGACTAGCGGGCGACACCGGGGAGCTGTTTTTT
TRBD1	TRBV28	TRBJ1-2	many	CASRPYGTGARGYTF	TGTGCCAGCAGACCCTATGGCACAGGGGCGCGGGGCTACACCTTC
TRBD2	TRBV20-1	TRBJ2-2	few	CSVYQGLVSGELFF	TGCAGTGTTTACCAGGGACTAGTATCCGGGGAGCTGTTTTTT
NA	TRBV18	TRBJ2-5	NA	CASSREFGTQYF	TGTGCCAGTTCCCGGGAGTTCGGGACCCAGTACTTC
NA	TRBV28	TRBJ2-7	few	CASSFSAYEQYF	TGTGCCAGCAGTTTCTCCGCCTACGAGCAGTACTTC
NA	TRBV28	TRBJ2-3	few	CASSPRLGHADTQYF	TGTGCCAGCAGCCCAAGACTGGGTCACGCAGATACGCAGTATTTT
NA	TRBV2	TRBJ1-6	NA	CASSPRLRSYNSPLHF	TGTGCCAGCAGCCCCCGGTTACGCTCCTATAATTCACCCCTCCACTTT
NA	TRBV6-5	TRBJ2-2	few	CASRAHRDTGELFF	TGTGCCAGCAGAGCACACAGGGACACCGGGGAGCTGTTTTTT
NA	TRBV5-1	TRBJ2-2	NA	CASSFGVMDTGELFF	TGCGCCAGCAGCTTCGGGGTAATGGACACCGGGGAGCTGTTTTTT
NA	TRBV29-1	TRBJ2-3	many	CSVEDPRGSTDTQYF	TGCAGCGTTGAAGACCCCCGGGGCAGCACAGATACGCAGTATTTT
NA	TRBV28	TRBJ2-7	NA	CASSFRGGREQYF	TGTGCCAGCAGTTTTAGGGGCGGACGGGAGCAGTACTTC
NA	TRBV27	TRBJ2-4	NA	CASSSIGGPNIQYF	TGTGCCAGCAGTTCGATTGGGGGGCCTAACATTCAGTACTTC
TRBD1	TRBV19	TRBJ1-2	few	CASSPGTGGSNGYTF	TGTGCCAGCAGTCCCGGGACAGGGGGATCTAACGGCTACACCTTC
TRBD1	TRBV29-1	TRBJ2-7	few	CSVGTGGVEQYF	TGCAGCGTTGGGACAGGGGGCGTCGAGCAGTACTTC
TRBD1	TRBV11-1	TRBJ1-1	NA	CASSLAAGGAWTEAFF	TGTGCCAGCAGCTTAGCGGCAGGGGGCGCATGGACTGAAGCTTTCTTT